This is a list of T cell receptor beta chains from one sample in a study of vaccination and CD4 T cells after COVID-19. Antigens of these TCRs are unknown. TCRdb re-called the PCR reads with MiXCR, one entry per CDR3 protein. This table has approximately 3,200 distinct CDR3 sequences, 24% appearing once. The sequenced sample was CD4+ T cells from blood, cultured in vitro, obtained after SARS-CoV-2 vaccination. Receptors originate from a human donor who had recovered from COVID-19. CDR3s include the opening cysteine and the closing phenylalanine or tryptophan. Each record gives: J gene, clone size, D gene, V gene, CDR3 protein, CDR3 DNA. The D gene is left open where the match is weak. Some rows mark clone size as missing; the rest say once, few, many or name a class of expanded clone.

>TRBJ1-2|medium-sized|-|TRBV20-1
CSARETVGGYTF
TGCAGTGCTAGGGAGACAGTTGGTGGCTACACCTTC
>TRBJ1-1|-|-|TRBV4-1
CASSRQGQAFF
TGCGCCAGCAGCCGCCAGGGGCAAGCTTTCTTT
>TRBJ2-1|-|-|TRBV27
CASSHRWPGTVLNEQFF
TGTGCCAGCAGCCATCGATGGCCCGGGACCGTTCTTAATGAGCAGTTCTTC
>TRBJ1-1|-|-|TRBV9
CASSVDPKSGTEAFF
TGTGCCAGCAGCGTAGACCCTAAATCGGGGACTGAAGCTTTCTTT
>TRBJ2-1|-|-|TRBV7-3
CASSLGPTEVYEQFF
TGTGCCAGCAGCTTAGGCCCAACCGAGGTGTACGAGCAGTTCTTC
>TRBJ2-1|large|TRBD1|TRBV6-1
CASSDRDRGPNEQFF
TGTGCCAGCTCTGACCGGGACAGGGGTCCCAATGAGCAGTTCTTC
>TRBJ1-1|once|-|TRBV5-1
CASSLGGTENTEAFF
TGCGCCAGCAGCTTGGGTGGTACGGAGAACACTGAAGCTTTCTTT
>TRBJ1-6|-|-|TRBV28
CASSRGDNSPLHF
TGTGCCAGCAGCAGAGGGGACAATTCACCCCTCCACTTT
>TRBJ1-6|-|TRBD1|TRBV10-3
CAMSAQGQGNSPLHF
TGTGCCATGTCGGCCCAGGGACAGGGCAACTCACCCCTCCACTTT
>TRBJ1-6|large|-|TRBV6-2/TRBV6-3
CASSQGPGNSPLHF
TGTGCCAGCAGTCAGGGGCCTGGAAATTCACCCCTCCACTTT
>TRBJ1-5|medium-sized|TRBD1|TRBV20-1
CSASPGQRNQPQHF
TGCAGTGCTAGTCCGGGACAGCGAAATCAGCCCCAGCATTTT
>TRBJ2-1|few|-|TRBV7-9
CASSVPGHLSSYNEQFF
TGTGCCAGCAGCGTGCCGGGACACCTTAGCTCCTACAATGAGCAGTTCTTC
>TRBJ1-5|-|-|TRBV19
CASSMGRDGNQPQHF
TGTGCCAGTAGTATGGGAAGGGACGGGAATCAGCCCCAGCATTTT
>TRBJ1-5|medium-sized|TRBD1|TRBV7-9
CASSRDRGVGNQPQHF
TGTGCCAGCAGCCGGGACAGGGGGGTTGGCAATCAGCCCCAGCATTTT
>TRBJ1-1|-|-|TRBV27
CASSWRGRTEAFF
TGTGCCAGCAGTTGGCGGGGGCGGACTGAAGCTTTCTTT
>TRBJ2-3|few|TRBD2|TRBV20-1
CSARDRGGVSTDTQYF
TGCAGTGCTAGAGACCGGGGGGGGGTCAGCACAGATACGCAGTATTTT
>TRBJ1-1|-|-|TRBV6-5
CASSYSKWTEAFF
TGTGCCAGCAGTTACTCGAAGTGGACTGAAGCTTTCTTT
>TRBJ2-6|-|-|TRBV4-1
CASSQVSSGANVLTF
TGCGCCAGCAGCCAGGTCAGCTCTGGGGCCAACGTCCTGACTTTC
>TRBJ1-6|-|-|TRBV6-1
CASSEYGGMYNSPLHF
TGTGCCAGCAGTGAATATGGCGGGATGTATAATTCACCCCTCCACTTT
>TRBJ1-2|-|-|TRBV6-2/TRBV6-3
CASSSRTWNYGYTF
TGTGCCAGCAGCTCCCGTACCTGGAACTATGGCTACACCTTC
>TRBJ2-1|few|-|TRBV6-1
CPGRGDRGGNEQFF
TGTCCCGGAAGGGGCGATCGAGGTGGAAATGAGCAGTTCTTC
>TRBJ1-2|medium-sized|TRBD1|TRBV20-1
CSAGTATSYGYTF
TGCAGTGCCGGGACAGCCACTTCCTATGGCTACACCTTC
>TRBJ1-2|medium-sized|-|TRBV7-2
CASSLARNLNYGYTF
TGTGCCAGCAGCTTAGCCCGAAACCTTAACTATGGCTACACCTTC
>TRBJ1-1|many|TRBD1|TRBV28
CASSLSPGQELNTEAFF
TGTGCCAGCAGTTTATCTCCGGGACAGGAGTTGAACACTGAAGCTTTCTTT
>TRBJ1-5|-|-|TRBV7-9
CASSLATADQPQHF
TGTGCCAGCAGCTTAGCTACCGCAGATCAGCCCCAGCATTTT
>TRBJ1-2|medium-sized|-|TRBV20-1
CSARDSRDYGYTF
TGCAGTGCTAGAGACAGCCGGGACTATGGCTACACCTTC
>TRBJ2-3|medium-sized|-|TRBV7-8
CASSLAGGTQYF
TGTGCCAGCAGCTTAGCAGGGGGTACGCAGTATTTT
>TRBJ2-1|few|TRBD1|TRBV19
CASSPGGDYNEQFF
TGTGCCAGTAGTCCAGGGGGCGACTACAATGAGCAGTTCTTC
>TRBJ2-1|-|-|TRBV2
CASSVNSYNEQFF
TGTGCCAGCAGTGTGAACTCGTACAATGAGCAGTTCTTC
>TRBJ2-7|many|TRBD1|TRBV20-1
CSAWGQETSRGTEQYF
TGCAGTGCATGGGGACAGGAGACATCCCGGGGGACAGAGCAGTACTTC
>TRBJ2-7|-|-|TRBV5-1
CASRGLNAWEQYF
TGCGCCAGCAGGGGCCTCAACGCTTGGGAGCAGTACTTC
>TRBJ1-2|few|-|TRBV28
CASSLRDSGGYTF
TGTGCCAGCAGTTTACGAGACAGCGGAGGCTACACCTTC
>TRBJ1-2|-|TRBD1|TRBV7-9
CASSSTGHYLNYGYTF
TGTGCCAGCAGCTCGACAGGGCATTATCTTAACTATGGCTACACCTTC
>TRBJ2-3|few|TRBD1|TRBV9
CASSLGGQGPTDTQYF
TGTGCCAGCAGCCTGGGGGGACAGGGTCCCACAGATACGCAGTATTTT
>TRBJ2-1|once|TRBD1|TRBV20-1
CSAFGQGNYYNEQFF
TGCAGTGCTTTCGGACAGGGAAACTATTACAATGAGCAGTTCTTC
>TRBJ1-2|-|TRBD1|TRBV19
CASGDPRDRGFYGYTF
TGTGCCAGTGGCGACCCTCGGGACAGGGGCTTCTATGGCTACACCTTC
>TRBJ1-1|-|TRBD1|TRBV7-6
CASSAGQEGTEAFF
TGTGCCAGCAGCGCGGGACAGGAGGGCACTGAAGCTTTCTTT
>TRBJ2-7|medium-sized|TRBD1|TRBV6-1
CASSARQGRGEQYF
TGTGCCAGCAGTGCCAGACAGGGTCGAGGCGAGCAGTACTTC
>TRBJ2-3|few|-|TRBV27
CASSSRVSRDTQYF
TGTGCCAGCAGTTCGAGGGTTAGCAGGGATACGCAGTATTTT
>TRBJ2-7|-|TRBD1|TRBV20-1
CSAREGTGGYEQYF
TGCAGTGCTAGAGAGGGGACAGGGGGATACGAGCAGTACTTC
>TRBJ1-1|few|-|TRBV20-1
CSARGIYTEAFF
TGCAGTGCTAGAGGTATATACACTGAAGCTTTCTTT
>TRBJ2-7|-|-|TRBV10-1
CASRQGTEQYF
TGCGCCAGCAGACAGGGTACCGAGCAGTACTTC
>TRBJ1-2|-|-|TRBV9
CASSVARSSFTLNYGYTF
TGTGCCAGCAGCGTAGCCAGGTCCTCCTTCACCCTTAACTATGGCTACACCTTC
>TRBJ1-2|few|-|TRBV30
CAWSVSNYGYTF
TGTGCCTGGAGTGTGTCCAACTATGGCTACACCTTC
>TRBJ2-6|-|TRBD2|TRBV19
CASRRGSGANVLTF
TGTGCCAGTAGGCGGGGGTCTGGGGCCAACGTCCTGACTTTC
>TRBJ2-3|many|-|TRBV20-1
CSARGTGRPTDTQYF
TGCAGTGCTAGAGGTACGGGACGGCCCACAGATACGCAGTATTTT